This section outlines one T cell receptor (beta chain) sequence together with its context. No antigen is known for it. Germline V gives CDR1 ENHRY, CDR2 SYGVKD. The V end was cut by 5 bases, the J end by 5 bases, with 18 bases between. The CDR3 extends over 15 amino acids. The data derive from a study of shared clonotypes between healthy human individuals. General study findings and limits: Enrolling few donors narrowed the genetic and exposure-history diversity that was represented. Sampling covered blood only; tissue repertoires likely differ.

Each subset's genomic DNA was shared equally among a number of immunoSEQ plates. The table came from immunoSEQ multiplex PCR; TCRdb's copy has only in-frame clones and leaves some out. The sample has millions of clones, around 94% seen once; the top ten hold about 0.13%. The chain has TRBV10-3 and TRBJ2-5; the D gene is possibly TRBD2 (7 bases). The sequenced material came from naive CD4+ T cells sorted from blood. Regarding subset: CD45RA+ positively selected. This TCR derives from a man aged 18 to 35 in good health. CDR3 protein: CAISSRGGAGETQYF. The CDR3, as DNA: TGTGCCATCAGTAGCAGAGGGGGGGCAGGGGAGACCCAGTACTTC.